The clone carrying this T cell receptor (beta chain) occurred once. Its antigen is not identified. Germline CDR1 reads MRHNA; CDR2 reads SNTAGT. V gave up 5 bases and J gave up 5 bases, with 12 bases separating them. This CDR3 contains 13 residues. The treatment is: roughly 10-day PBMC culture with coronavirus spike peptide pools or control peptides (ViraFEST assay). This entry is derived from a study of vaccination and CD4 T cells after COVID-19. Study-wide results and caveats: The median count of SARS-CoV-2-reactive clonotypes rose from around 20 to 38, not significantly.

The assay that was used to sequence DNA from cultured CD4+ T cells was the Oncomine TCR Beta short-read assay. Genomic DNA was isolated from CD4+ T cells that had been cultured. TCRdb re-called the PCR reads with MiXCR, one entry per CDR3 protein. The sample has approximately 20,000 distinct CDR3 sequences; around 83% are singletons. This sample comprised CD4+ T cells from blood, cultured in vitro, obtained after SARS-CoV-2 vaccination. V usage is TRBV6-4 and J usage is TRBJ1-1; D is perhaps TRBD1 (6 bases). The TCR comes from a human donor who received a COVID-19 vaccine. CDR3 region: CASSPNRETEAFF. As DNA, the CDR3 is TGTGCCAGCAGTCCTAACAGGGAAACTGAAGCTTTCTTT.